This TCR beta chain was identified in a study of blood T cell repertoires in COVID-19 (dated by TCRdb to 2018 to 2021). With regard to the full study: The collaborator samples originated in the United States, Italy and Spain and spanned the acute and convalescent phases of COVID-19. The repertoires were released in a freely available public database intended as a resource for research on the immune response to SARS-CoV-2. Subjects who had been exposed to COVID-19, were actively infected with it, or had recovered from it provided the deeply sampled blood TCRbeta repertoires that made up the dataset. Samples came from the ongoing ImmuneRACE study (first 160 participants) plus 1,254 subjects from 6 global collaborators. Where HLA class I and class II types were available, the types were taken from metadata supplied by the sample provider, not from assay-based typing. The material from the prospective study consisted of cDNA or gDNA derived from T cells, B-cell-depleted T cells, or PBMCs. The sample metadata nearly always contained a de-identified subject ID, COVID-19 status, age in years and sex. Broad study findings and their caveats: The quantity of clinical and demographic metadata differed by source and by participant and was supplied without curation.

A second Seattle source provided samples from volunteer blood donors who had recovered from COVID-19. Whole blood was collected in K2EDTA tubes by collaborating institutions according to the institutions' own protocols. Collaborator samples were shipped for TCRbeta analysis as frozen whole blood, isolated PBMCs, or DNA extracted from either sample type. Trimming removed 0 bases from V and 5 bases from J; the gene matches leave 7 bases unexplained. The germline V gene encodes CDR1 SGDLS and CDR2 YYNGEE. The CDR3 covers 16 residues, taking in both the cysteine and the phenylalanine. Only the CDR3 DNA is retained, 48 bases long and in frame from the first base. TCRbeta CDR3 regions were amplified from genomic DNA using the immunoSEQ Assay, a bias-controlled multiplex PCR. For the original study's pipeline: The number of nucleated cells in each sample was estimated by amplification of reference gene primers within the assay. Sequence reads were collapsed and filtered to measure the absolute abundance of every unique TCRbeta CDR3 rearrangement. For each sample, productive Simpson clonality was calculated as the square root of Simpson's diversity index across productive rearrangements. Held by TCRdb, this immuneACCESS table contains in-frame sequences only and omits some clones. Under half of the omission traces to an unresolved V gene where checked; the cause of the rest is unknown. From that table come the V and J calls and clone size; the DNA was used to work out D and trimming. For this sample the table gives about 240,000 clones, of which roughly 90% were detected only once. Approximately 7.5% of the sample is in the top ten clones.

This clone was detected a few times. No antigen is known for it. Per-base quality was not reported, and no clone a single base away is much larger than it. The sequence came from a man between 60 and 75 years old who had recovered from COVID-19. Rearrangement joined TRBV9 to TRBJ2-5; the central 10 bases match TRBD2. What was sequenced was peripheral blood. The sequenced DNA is TGTGCCAGCAGCGTAGAGGGGCTAGCGGGGGACGAGACCCAGTACTTC. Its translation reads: CASSVEGLAGDETQYF.